This TCR beta chain was recovered during a study of response to subunit inactivated influenza vaccine. Trimming shortened V by 6 bases and J by 0 bases, and 11 bases separated the two germline ends. The germline V gene encodes CDR1 SQVTM and CDR2 ANQGSEA. The CDR3 is 13 amino acids. Study-level results: Authors proposed each seasonal influenza vaccination draws in few new T cells.

This clonotype was recorded a few times. What it binds is unknown. In TCRdb, the RT-PCR reads were re-called with MiXCR into one record per CDR3 protein. Seen here are about 540,000 distinct CDR3 sequences, under 30% observed once, and the top ten hold 2.8%. The data also belong to a second study, concerning T cells expressing NK-cell markers. That study adds: UMIs accompanied the 5'RACE template switching by which TCR beta cDNA was made. The TCR beta repertoires originated in sorted CD3+CD56+NKG2C+, CD3+CD56+NKG2C- and CD3+CD56-NKG2C+ T cells. The authors sequenced eight donors, of whom seven were HCMV-seropositive and one was seronegative. The study found dominant NKG2C+ clonotypes at roughly 1.0-8% of CD8+ T cells in several donors.

The source of this sequence is a man in his fifties who received an inactivated influenza vaccine. The chain joins TRBV29-1 to TRBJ1-1, with no clear D. The input for sequencing was CD4+ T cells sorted from PBMCs, taken 12 days after vaccination. CDR3 amino acids: CSVERELNTEAFF. The CDR3 nucleotides read TGCAGCGTAGAAAGGGAGCTGAACACTGAAGCTTTCTTT.